This record concerns one T cell receptor beta chain sequence. Its antigen is still unknown. No much larger clone exists at a distance of one base, and base qualities are not known. From a lookup of the germline V gene, CDR1 and CDR2 are SNHLY and FYNNEI. The cysteine opens and the phenylalanine closes a CDR3 of 15 amino acids. Only the CDR3 DNA is retained, 45 bases long and in frame from the first base. The junction shows trimming of 1 base on V and 6 bases on J, plus 13 bases between the germline ends. Libraries were made using the immunoSEQ multiplex PCR assay. Here the immuneACCESS table is served through TCRdb, limited to in-frame sequences with V and J called. Missing clones are a known gap in these copies; in checked studies unresolved V genes cover under half, and the rest lacks a known reason. This sample gives 160,000 or so clones in total; 95% to 96% of them show up just once. Approximately 0.97% of the sample is held by the ten biggest clonotypes.

This record belongs to a study of control samples from healthy donors and cancer patients (dated by TCRdb to about 2020). Sequenced material: blood. The chain is assembled from TRBV2 and TRBJ1-5; TRBD1 is a weak D gene call, 5 bases matching. This TCR was sampled from a woman in her 30s in good health. The bases read TGTGCCAGCAGTGAAGTCAGGGAGGTACGTCAGCCCCAGCATTTT. It encodes CASSEVREVRQPQHF.